Reported below is one T cell receptor (beta chain). Antigen specificity is unknown. The germline V and J ends were trimmed by 4 bases and 7 bases, with 18 bases remaining between them. The germline gives CDR1 KGHDR, CDR2 SFDVKD. The CDR3 runs 16 residues. This sample was taken from a study of blood T cells in healthy people across ages. Whole-study results and caveats: While age rose, TCR beta diversity per million T cells dropped in a roughly linear way.

Each of the donors had approximately 10 milliliters of peripheral blood drawn into EDTA-treated Vacutainer tubes. Then a second PCR, running roughly 7 to 11 cycles, was carried out with a sample-barcoded 5' primer and a J-beta primer mix. TCRdb ran MiXCR on the 5' RACE reads and lists one entry per CDR3 protein. There are fewer than 900,000 distinct CDR3 sequences in the sample; roughly 45% occur only once, and less than 25% lies in the top ten. Input material: blood. This clonotype was obtained from a woman aged 55-69 years in good health. The V call is TRBV24-1, the J call TRBJ2-2, with D possibly TRBD2 on 5 matching bases. CDR3 protein: CATSEPDGLNIGELFF. DNA for the CDR3: TGTGCCACCAGTGAGCCGGACGGACTTAATATCGGGGAGCTGTTTTTT.